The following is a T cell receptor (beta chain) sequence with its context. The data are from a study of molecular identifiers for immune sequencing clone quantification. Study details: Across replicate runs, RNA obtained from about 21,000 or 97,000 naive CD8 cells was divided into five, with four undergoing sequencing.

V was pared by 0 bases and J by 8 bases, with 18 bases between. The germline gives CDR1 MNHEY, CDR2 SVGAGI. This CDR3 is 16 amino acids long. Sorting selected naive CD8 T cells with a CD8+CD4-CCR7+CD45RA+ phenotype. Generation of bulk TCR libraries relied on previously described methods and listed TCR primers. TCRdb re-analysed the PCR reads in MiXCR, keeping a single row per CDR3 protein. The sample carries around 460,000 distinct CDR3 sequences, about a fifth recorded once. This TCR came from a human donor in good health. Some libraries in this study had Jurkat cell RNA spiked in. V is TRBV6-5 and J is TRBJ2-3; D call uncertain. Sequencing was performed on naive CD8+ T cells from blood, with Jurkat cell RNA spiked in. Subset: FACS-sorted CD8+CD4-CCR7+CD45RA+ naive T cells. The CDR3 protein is CASSYSTGLGSSTQYF. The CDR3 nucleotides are TGTGCCAGCAGTTACTCGACGGGCCTGGGTTCGAGTACGCAGTATTTT.